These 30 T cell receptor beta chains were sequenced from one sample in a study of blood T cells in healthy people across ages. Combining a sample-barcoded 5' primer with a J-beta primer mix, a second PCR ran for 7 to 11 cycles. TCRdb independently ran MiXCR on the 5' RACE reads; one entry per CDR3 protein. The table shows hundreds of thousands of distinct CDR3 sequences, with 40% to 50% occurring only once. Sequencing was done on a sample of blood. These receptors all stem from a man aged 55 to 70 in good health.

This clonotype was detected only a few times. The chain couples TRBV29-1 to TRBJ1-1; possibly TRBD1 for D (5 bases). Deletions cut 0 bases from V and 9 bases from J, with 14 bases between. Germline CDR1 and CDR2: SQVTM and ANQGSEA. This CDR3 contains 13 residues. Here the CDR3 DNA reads TGCAGCGTTGAAGATCGGGACGGCGTAAAAGCTTTCTTT. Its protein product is CSVEDRDGVKAFF.

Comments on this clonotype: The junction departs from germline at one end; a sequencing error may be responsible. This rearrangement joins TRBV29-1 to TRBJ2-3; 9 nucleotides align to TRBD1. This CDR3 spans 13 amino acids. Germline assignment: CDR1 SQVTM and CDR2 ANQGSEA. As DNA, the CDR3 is TGCGGCGTTGAACAGGGGGCGTCGGATACGCAGTATTTT. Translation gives CGVEQGASDTQYF.

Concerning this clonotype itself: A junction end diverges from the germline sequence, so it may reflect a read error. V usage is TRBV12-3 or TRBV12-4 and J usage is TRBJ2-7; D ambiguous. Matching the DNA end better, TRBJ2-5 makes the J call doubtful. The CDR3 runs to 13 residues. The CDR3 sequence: CARSFRLRETQYF. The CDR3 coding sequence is TGTGCCCGCAGTTTCAGGCTCCGGGAGACCCAGTACTTC.

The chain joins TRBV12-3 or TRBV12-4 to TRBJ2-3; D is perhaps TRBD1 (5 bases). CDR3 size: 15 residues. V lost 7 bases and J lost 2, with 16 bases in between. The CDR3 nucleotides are TGTGCCAGCACCCTCCAAAGGGGTTCCACAGATACGCAGTATTTT. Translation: CASTLQRGSTDTQYF.

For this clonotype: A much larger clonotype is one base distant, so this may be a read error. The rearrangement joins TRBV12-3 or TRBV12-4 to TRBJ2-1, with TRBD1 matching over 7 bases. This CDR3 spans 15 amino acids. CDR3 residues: CASSLTGESCNEQFF. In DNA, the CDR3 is TGTGCCAGCAGCCTTACAGGGGAGTCCTGCAATGAGCAGTTCTTC.

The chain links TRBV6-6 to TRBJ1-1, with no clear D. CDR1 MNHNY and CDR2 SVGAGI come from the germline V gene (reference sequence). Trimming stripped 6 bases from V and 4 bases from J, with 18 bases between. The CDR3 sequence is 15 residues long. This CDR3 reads CASSLLGAWGTEAFF. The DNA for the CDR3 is TGTGCCAGCAGCCTATTGGGAGCTTGGGGCACTGAAGCTTTCTTT.

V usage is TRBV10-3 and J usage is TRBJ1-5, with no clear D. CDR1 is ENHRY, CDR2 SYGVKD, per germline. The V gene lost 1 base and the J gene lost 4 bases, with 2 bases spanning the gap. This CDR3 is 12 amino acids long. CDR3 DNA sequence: TGTGCCATCAGTGAGTGGAATCAGCCCCAGCATTTT. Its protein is CAISEWNQPQHF.

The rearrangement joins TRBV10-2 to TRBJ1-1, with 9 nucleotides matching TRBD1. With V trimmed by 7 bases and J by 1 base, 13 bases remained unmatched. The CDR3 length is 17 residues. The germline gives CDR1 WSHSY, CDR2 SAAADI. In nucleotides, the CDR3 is TGCGCCAGCACCTCTACATTTCCGGGACAGGGGAACACTGAAGCTTTCTTT. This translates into CASTSTFPGQGNTEAFF.

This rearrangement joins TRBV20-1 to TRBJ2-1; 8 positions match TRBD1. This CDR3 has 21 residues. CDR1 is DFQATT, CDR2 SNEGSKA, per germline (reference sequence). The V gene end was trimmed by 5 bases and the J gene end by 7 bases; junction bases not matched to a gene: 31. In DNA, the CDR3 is TGCAGTGCTGCTTGGACCGGTGGTGGACGTCGAGGACAGGGTCTCGGGAATGAGCAGTTCTTC. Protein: CSAAWTGGGRRGQGLGNEQFF.

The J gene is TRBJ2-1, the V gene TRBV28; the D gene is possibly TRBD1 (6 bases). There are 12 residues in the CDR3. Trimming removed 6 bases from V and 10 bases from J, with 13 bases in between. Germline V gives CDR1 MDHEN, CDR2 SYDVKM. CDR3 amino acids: CASSEGGSEQFF. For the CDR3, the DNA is TGTGCCAGCAGCGAAGGGGGTTCAGAGCAGTTCTTC.

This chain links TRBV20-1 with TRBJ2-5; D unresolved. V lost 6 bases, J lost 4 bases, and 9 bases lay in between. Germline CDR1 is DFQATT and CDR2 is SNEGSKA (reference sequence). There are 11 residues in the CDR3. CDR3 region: CSAPTSETQYF. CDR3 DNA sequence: TGCAGTGCCCCGACCTCAGAGACCCAGTACTTC.

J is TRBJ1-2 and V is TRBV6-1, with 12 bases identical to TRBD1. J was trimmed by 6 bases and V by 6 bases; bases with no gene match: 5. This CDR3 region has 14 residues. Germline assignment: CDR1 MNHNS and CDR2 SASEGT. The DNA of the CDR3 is TGTGCCAGCAGCCGGGACAGGGGGCCCGATGGCTACACCTTC. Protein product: CASSRDRGPDGYTF.

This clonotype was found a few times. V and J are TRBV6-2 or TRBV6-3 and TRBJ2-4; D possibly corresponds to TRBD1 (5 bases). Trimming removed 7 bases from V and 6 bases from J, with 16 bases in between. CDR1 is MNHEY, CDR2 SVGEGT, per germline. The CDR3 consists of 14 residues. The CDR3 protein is CASTPRVAGNIQYF. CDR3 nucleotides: TGTGCCAGCACCCCCAGGGTCGCAGGAAACATTCAGTACTTC.

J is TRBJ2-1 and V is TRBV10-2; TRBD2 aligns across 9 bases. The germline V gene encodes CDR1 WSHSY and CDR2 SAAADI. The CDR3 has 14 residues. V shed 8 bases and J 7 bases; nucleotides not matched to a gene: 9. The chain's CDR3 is CASGGEREENEQFF. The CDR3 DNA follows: TGCGCCAGCGGGGGGGAGCGGGAGGAGAATGAGCAGTTCTTC.

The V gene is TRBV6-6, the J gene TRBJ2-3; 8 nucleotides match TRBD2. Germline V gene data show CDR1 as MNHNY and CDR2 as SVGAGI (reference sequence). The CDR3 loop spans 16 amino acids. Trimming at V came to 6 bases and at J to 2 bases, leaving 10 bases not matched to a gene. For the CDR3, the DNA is TGTGCCAGCAGACGGGGGGGCCCTTTTCCCACAGATACGCAGTATTTT. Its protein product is CASRRGGPFPTDTQYF.

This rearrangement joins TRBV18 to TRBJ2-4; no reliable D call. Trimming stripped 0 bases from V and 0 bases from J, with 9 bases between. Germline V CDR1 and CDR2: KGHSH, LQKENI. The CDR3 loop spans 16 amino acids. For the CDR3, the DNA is TGTGCCAGCTCACCACCGGTAGAACTAGCCAAAAACATTCAGTACTTC. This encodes CASSPPVELAKNIQYF.

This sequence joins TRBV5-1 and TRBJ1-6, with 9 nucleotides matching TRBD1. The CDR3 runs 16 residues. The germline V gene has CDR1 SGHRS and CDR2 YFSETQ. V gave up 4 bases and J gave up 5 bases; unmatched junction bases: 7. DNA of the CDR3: TGCGCCAGCAGCAACCGGACAGGGGTTAATAATTCACCCCTCCACTTT. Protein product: CASSNRTGVNNSPLHF.

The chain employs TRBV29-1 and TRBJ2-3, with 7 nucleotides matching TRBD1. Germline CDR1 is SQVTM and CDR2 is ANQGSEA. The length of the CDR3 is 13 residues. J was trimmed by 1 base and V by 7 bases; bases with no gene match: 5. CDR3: CSGRGQGTDTQYF. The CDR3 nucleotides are TGCAGCGGGCGCGGACAGGGCACAGATACGCAGTATTTT.

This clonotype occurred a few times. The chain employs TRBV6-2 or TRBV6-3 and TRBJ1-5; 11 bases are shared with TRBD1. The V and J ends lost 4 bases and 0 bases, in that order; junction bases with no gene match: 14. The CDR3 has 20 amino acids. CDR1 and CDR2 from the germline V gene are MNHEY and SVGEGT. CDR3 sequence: CASSFTIAGTGGLSNQPQHF. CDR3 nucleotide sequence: TGTGCCAGCAGTTTTACGATTGCCGGGACAGGGGGTCTTAGCAATCAGCCCCAGCATTTT.

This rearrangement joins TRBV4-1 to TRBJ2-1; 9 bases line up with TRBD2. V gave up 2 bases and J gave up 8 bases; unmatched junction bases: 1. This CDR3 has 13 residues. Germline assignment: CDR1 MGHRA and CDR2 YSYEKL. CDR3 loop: CASSQRLADEQFF. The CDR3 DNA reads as TGCGCCAGCAGCCAAAGACTAGCGGATGAGCAGTTCTTC.

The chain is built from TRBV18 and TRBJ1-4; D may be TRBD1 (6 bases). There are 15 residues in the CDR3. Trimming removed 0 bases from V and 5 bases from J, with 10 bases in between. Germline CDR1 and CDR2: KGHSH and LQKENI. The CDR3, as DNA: TGTGCCAGCTCACCACCGCAGGACAGAAATGAAAAACTGTTTTTT. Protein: CASSPPQDRNEKLFF.

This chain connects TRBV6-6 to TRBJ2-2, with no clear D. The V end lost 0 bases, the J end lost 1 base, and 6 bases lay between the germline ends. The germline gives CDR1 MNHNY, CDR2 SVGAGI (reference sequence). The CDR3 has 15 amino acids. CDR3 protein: CASSYSKGNTGELFF. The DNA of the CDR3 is TGTGCCAGCAGTTACTCGAAGGGGAACACCGGGGAGCTGTTTTTT.

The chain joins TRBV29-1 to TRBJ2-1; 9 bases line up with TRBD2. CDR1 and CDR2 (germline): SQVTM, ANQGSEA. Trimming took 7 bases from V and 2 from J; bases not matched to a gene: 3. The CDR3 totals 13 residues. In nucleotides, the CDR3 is TGCAGCGAACTAGCGGGTACCTACAATGAGCAGTTCTTC. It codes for CSELAGTYNEQFF.

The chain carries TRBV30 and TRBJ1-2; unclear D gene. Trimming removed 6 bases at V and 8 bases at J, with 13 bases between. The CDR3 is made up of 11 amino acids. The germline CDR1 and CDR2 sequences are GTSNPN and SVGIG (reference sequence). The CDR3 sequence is CACPRTAGYTF. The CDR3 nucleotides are TGTGCCTGCCCAAGGACCGCAGGCTACACCTTC.

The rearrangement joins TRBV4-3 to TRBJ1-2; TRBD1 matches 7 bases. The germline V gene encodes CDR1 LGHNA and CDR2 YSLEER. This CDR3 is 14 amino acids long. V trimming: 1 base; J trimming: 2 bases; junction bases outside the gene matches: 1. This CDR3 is CASSQAGQNYGYTF. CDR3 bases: TGCGCCAGCAGCCAAGCGGGACAGAACTATGGCTACACCTTC.

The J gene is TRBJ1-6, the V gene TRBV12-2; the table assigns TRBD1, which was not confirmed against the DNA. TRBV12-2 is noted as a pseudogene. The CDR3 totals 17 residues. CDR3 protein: CASRPEGSGQRNSPLHF. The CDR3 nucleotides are TGTGCAAGTCGCCCCGAGGGGTCGGGACAGAGAAATTCACCCCTCCACTTT.

This chain's CDR3 is CASSQVRTLAEAFF. Here the CDR3 DNA reads TGCGCCAGCAGCCAAGTAAGAACTTTGGCTGAAGCTTTCTTT. The genes are TRBV4-1 and TRBJ1-1; no firm D call. Trimming took 1 base from V and 6 from J, leaving 12 bases between them. The germline V gene encodes CDR1 MGHRA and CDR2 YSYEKL. The CDR3 has 14 amino acids.

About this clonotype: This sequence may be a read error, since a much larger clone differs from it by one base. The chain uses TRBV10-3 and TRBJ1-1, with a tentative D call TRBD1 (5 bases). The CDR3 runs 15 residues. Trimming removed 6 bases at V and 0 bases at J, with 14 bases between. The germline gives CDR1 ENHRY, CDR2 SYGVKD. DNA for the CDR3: TGTGCCATCAGCGGACGGGGGGGAATGAACACTGAAGCTTTCTTT. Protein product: CAISGRGGMNTEAFF.

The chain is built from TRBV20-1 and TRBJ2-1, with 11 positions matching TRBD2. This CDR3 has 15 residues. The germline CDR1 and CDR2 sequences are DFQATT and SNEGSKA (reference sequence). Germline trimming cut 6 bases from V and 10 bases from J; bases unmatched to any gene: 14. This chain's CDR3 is CSAPTSGRASREQFF. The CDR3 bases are TGCAGTGCGCCTACTAGCGGGAGAGCCTCAAGGGAGCAGTTCTTC.

The CDR3 nucleotides read TGTGCCTGGAGTCCCCAAATGGTGTACACCTTC. Translating gives CAWSPQMVYTF. The rearrangement uses TRBV30 and TRBJ1-2; no reliable D call. The CDR3 totals 11 residues. Germline-derived CDR1 and CDR2 are GTSNPN and SVGIG (reference sequence). V was clipped by 2 bases and J by 11 bases, with 12 bases between them.